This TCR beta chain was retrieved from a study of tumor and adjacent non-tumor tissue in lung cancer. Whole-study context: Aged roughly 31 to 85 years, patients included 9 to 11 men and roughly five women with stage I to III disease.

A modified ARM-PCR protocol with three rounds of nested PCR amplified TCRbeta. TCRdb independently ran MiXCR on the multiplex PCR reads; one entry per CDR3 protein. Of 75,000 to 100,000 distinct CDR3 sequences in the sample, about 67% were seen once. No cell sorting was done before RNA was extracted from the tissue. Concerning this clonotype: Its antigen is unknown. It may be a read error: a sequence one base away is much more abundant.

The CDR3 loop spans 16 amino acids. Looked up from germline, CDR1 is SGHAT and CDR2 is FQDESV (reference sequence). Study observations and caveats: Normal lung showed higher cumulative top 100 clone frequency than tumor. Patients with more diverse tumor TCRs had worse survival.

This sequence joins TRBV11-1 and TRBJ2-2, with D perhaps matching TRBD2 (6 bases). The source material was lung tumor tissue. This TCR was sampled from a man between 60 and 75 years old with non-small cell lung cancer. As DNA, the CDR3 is TGTGCCAGCAGCTTAGTGAGGGGCCTAAACACCGGGGGGCTGTTTTTT. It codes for CASSLVRGLNTGGLFF.